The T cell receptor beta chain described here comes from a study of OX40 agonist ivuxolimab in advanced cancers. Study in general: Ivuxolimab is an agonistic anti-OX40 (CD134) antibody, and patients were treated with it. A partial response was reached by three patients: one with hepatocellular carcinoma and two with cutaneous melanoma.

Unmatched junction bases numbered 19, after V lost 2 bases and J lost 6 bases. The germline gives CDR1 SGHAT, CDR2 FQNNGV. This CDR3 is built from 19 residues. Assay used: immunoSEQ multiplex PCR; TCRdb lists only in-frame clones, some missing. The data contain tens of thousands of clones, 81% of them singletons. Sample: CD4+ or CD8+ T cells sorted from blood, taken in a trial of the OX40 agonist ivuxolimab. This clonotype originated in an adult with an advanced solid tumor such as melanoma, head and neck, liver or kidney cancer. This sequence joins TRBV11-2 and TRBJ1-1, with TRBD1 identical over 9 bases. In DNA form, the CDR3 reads TGTGCCAGCAGCTTATCAAACTACCGGGACAGGGCCGCTTTGGCTGAAGCTTTCTTT. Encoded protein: CASSLSNYRDRAALAEAFF. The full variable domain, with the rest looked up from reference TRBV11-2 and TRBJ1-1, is EAGVAQSPRYKIIEKRQSVAFWCNPISGHATLYWYQQILGQGPKLLIQFQNNGVVDDSQLPKDRFSAERLKGVDSTLKIQPAKLEDSAVYLCASSLSNYRDRAALAEAFFGQGTRLTVV.